The clone carrying this TCR beta chain has a single count. No antigen is known for it. The sample comes from a study of T cell responses to AZD1222 COVID-19 vaccine. General study findings and limits: Clonal diversity was possibly underestimated; the donors were predominantly white British and more often female. Spike-wide vaccine-associated CD4 TCRs dominated at 160-218 and 743-854.

Produced via immunoSEQ multiplex PCR; TCRdb's table is partial and in-frame only. The sample has under 150,000 clones, around 91% seen once; the top ten hold 1.5% to 2%. This clonotype originated in an adult who received the AZD1222 COVID-19 vaccine. Material: peripheral blood, obtained 28 days after the second AZD1222 dose.

The CDR3 here is CASSHSNQPQHF. CDR3 nucleotide sequence: TGTGCCAGTAGTCATAGCAATCAGCCCCAGCATTTT. The chain links TRBV19 to TRBJ1-5; no definite D call. The CDR3 is 12 amino acids. V was pared by 5 bases and J by 0 bases, with 2 bases between. Germline V gene lookup returns CDR1 LNHDA and CDR2 SQIVND (reference sequence).